The 2 T cell receptor beta chains presented below share a single source sample, sequenced in a study of regulatory T cells in long-lasting Graves disease. With iRepertoire HTBI primers and Arm-PCR of CDR3 regions, TCR beta libraries were built. TCRdb reanalysed the multiplex PCR reads using MiXCR and keeps one entry per CDR3 protein. The sample lists hundreds of thousands of distinct CDR3 sequences; around 15% were seen once. Time point noted: newly diagnosed GD, antithyroid drugs for less than 3 months. RNA isolated from PBMCs was used to make the TCR library. These same data were also listed under a study on T cells in Graves' hyperthyroidism and ophthalmopathy.

The specimen comprised peripheral blood mononuclear cells (PBMCs), sampled at new diagnosis, from a patient treated with antithyroid drugs. The source of these receptors is a man in his late teens or twenties with Graves disease.

This clonotype occurred a few times. Since a far larger clone is one base different, this is likely a read error. For the CDR3, the DNA is TGCGCCAGCACTGAACTAGCGGCACCCAATGAGCAGTTCTTC. Protein product: CASTELAAPNEQFF. V usage is TRBV3-1 and J usage is TRBJ2-1; 8 bases are shared with TRBD2. The length of the CDR3 is 14 residues. The germline V gene encodes CDR1 LGHDT and CDR2 YNNKEL (reference sequence).

The rearrangement joins TRBV27 to TRBJ1-5; maybe TRBD1 (6 bases). The CDR3 sequence is 17 residues long. Germline CDR1 MNHEY, CDR2 SMNVEV (reference sequence). V dropped 6 bases and J dropped 2 bases, with 20 bases sitting between them. CDR3 nucleotides: TGTGCCAGCAGCCCGGGGGGGGGGGCGGGTGGCAATCAGCCCCAGCATTTT. Its translation is CASSPGGGAGGNQPQHF.